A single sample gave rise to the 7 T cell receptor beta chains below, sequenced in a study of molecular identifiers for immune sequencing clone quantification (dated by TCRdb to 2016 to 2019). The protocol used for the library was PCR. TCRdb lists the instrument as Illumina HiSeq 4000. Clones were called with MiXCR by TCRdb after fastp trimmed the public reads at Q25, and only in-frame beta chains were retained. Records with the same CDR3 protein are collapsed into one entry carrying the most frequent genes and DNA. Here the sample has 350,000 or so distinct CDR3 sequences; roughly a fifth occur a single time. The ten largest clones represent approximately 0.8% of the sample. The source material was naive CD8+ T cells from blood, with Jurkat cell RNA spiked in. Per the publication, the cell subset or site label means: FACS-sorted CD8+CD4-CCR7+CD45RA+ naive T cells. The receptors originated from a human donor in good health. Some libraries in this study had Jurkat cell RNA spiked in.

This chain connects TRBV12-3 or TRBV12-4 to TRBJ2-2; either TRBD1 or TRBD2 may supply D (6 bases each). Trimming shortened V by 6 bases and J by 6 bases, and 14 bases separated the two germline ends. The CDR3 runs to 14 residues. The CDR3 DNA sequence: TGTGCCAGCAGCCCGAGGGGGGCTTCCGGGGAGCTGTTTTTT. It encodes CASSPRGASGELFF.

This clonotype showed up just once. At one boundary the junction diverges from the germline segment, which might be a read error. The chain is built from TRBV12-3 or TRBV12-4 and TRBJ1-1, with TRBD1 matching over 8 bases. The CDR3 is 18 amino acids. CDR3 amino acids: CASSSTGVRISMNTVAFF. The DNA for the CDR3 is TGTGCCAGCAGCTCGACAGGGGTTAGGATCAGCATGAACACTGTAGCTTTCTTT.

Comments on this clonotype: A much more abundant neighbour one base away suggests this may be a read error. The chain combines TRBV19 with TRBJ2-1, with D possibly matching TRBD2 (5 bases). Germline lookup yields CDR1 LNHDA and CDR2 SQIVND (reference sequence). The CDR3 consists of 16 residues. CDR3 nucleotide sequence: TGTGCCAGTAGTATTAGAAACGGGGAGTCGTACAATGGGCAGTTCTTC. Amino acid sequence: CASSIRNGESYNGQFF.

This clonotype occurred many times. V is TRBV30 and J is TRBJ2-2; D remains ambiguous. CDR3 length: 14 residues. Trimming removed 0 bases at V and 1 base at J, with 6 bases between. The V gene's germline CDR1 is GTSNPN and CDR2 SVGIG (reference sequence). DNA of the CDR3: TGTGCCTGGAGTGTACTCGGGAACACCGGGGAGCTGTTTTTT. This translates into CAWSVLGNTGELFF.

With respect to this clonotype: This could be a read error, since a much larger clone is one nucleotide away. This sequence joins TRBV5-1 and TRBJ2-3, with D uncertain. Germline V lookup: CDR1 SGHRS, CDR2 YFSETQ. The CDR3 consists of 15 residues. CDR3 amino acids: CASILVTENTDTQYF. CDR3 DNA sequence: TGCGCCAGCATCTTGGTAACAGAAAACACAGATACGCAGTATTTT.

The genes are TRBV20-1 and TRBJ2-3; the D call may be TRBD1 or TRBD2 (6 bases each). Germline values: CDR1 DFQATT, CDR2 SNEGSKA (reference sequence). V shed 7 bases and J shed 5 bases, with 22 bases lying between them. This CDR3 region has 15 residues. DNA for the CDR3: TGCAGTGTAAATAGGGGGGTACAGCTTGAAGATACGCAGTATTTT. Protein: CSVNRGVQLEDTQYF.

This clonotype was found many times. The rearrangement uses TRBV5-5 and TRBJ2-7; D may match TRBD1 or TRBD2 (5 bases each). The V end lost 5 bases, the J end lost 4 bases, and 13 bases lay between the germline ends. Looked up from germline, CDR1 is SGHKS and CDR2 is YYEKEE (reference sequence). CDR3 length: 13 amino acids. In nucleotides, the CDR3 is TGTGCCAGCAGTTTCAGTTGGGGGTACGAGCAGTACTTC. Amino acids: CASSFSWGYEQYF.